This T cell receptor beta chain is drawn from a study of blood T cell repertoires in COVID-19. Study overall: Sites in the United States, Italy and Spain provided acute and convalescent COVID-19 samples. PBMCs, B-cell-depleted T cells, or T cells were the source of the cDNA or gDNA that made up the material.

This clone was seen more than once but under ten times. As processed by the authors: Amplification from reference gene primers served as the basis for estimated nucleated cell counts. Method: immunoSEQ multiplex PCR; TCRdb's copy keeps in-frame clones and lacks some. V, J and clone size were drawn from that table, and D and trimming were deduced from the DNA. The sample lists 150,000 to 180,000 clones; around 90% were seen once. V lost 0 bases, J lost 2 bases, and 8 bases lay in between. CDR3 length: 14 amino acids. Per the germline V gene, CDR1 is SGHDT and CDR2 is YYEEEE. The source is a man in his fifties with acute or convalescent COVID-19. The sequenced sample consisted of peripheral blood. This rearrangement joins TRBV5-6 to TRBJ1-2; no definite D call. Here the CDR3 reads CASSLVVQNYGYTF. In DNA form, the CDR3 reads TGTGCCAGCAGCTTGGTAGTACAGAACTATGGCTACACCTTC.